This T cell receptor beta chain is drawn from a study of cytomegalovirus exposure and HLA in healthy donors. The PCR ran on 60 Vbeta and 13 Jbeta primers. Sequencing was performed with immunoSEQ multiplex PCR; in TCRdb, only in-frame clones are kept and a portion is missing. This sample yields 140,000 to 150,000 clones, of which roughly 80% are seen a single time; 6.7% belongs to the top ten. A remark on this clone: The antigen is undetermined.

The CDR3 runs to 15 residues. V lost 1 base and J lost 2; bases outside the gene matches: 5. The germline V gene encodes CDR1 LGHNA and CDR2 YNFKEQ. Study observations and caveats: Researchers had no immune exposure information except CMV serostatus available.

The receptor was isolated from a woman in her forties in good health and CMV-seropositive. Sequencing input: PBMCs. V and J are TRBV4-2 and TRBJ2-7; 7 positions agree with TRBD2. The DNA for the CDR3 is TGTGCCAGCAGCCAAGGAGCGGGGCCCCCCTACGAGCAGTACTTC. As protein: CASSQGAGPPYEQYF.